One sample yielded the 21 T cell receptor beta chains listed below, sequenced in a study of blood T cell repertoires in COVID-19. Method: immunoSEQ multiplex PCR; TCRdb's copy keeps in-frame clones and lacks some. The sample has 170,000 or so clones; more than 70% are singletons. The specimen was peripheral blood. Every receptor here comes from a man between 18 and 35 years old with active or convalescent COVID-19.

The rearrangement uses TRBV12-3 or TRBV12-4 and TRBJ1-5; D ambiguous. Trimming stripped 6 bases from V and 5 bases from J, with 11 bases between. The CDR3 extends over 13 amino acids. CDR3 sequence: CASSPGDDQPQHF. The DNA of the CDR3 is TGTGCCAGCAGCCCGGGAGACGATCAGCCCCAGCATTTT.

The chain couples TRBV18 to TRBJ2-1, with TRBD2 matching over 9 bases. The junction had 2 bases not matched to a gene; V was cut back by 0 bases and J by 5 bases. The CDR3 extends over 15 amino acids. Germline V CDR1 and CDR2: KGHSH, LQKENI. This CDR3 reads CASSPPRGGDNEQFF. The CDR3 coding sequence is TGTGCCAGCTCACCACCGCGCGGGGGGGACAATGAGCAGTTCTTC.

J is TRBJ2-1 and V is TRBV5-4, with TRBD2 matching over 10 bases. V shed 0 bases, J shed 2 bases, and the junction held 2 bases outside the gene matches. Per germline, CDR1 SGHNT and CDR2 YYREEE (reference sequence). The CDR3 sequence is 16 residues long. In nucleotides, the CDR3 is TGTGCCAGCAGCTTGGGGACTAGCGGTACCTACAATGAGCAGTTCTTC. It translates to CASSLGTSGTYNEQFF. Filled out from reference TRBV5-4 and TRBJ2-1, the complete variable domain reads ETGVTQSPTHLIKTRGQQVTLRCSSQSGHNTVSWYQQALGQGPQFIFQYYREEENGRGNFPPRFSGLQFPNYSSELNVNALELDDSALYLCASSLGTSGTYNEQFFGPGTRLTVL.

This chain links TRBV29-1 with TRBJ1-4, with TRBD1 identical over 7 bases. V was clipped by 7 bases and J by 7 bases; unmatched bases: 9. Germline V gene lookup returns CDR1 SQVTM and CDR2 ANQGSEA. This CDR3 comprises 13 residues. CDR3 coding DNA: TGCAGCGGGACGGAGGGGGCTGGTGAAAAACTGTTTTTT. It encodes CSGTEGAGEKLFF.

The chain links TRBV10-1 to TRBJ2-7, with D maybe TRBD2 (6 bases). This CDR3 region has 15 residues. The germline V gene encodes CDR1 WNHNN and CDR2 SYGVQD (reference sequence). V lost 3 bases and J lost 2, with 14 bases in between. CDR3 in amino acids: CASSENLGLPYEQYF. As DNA, the CDR3 is TGCGCCAGCAGTGAAAATCTGGGACTTCCCTACGAGCAGTACTTC.

This clone was detected only once. V and J are TRBV7-2 and TRBJ2-7; 7 positions agree with TRBD1. Germline trimming cut 4 bases from V and 4 bases from J; bases unmatched to any gene: 7. Germline values: CDR1 SGHTA, CDR2 FQGNSA. The CDR3 runs 14 residues. CDR3 protein: CASSYRQGGYEQYF. CDR3 nucleotides: TGTGCCAGCAGCTACAGACAGGGCGGATACGAGCAGTACTTC. The full variable domain, with the rest looked up from reference TRBV7-2 and TRBJ2-7, is GAGVSQSPSNKVTEKGKDVELRCDPISGHTALYWYRQSLGQGLEFLIYFQGNSAPDKSGLPSDRFSAERTGGSVSTLTIQRTQQEDSAVYLCASSYRQGGYEQYFGPGTRLTVT.

The chain has TRBV6-5 and TRBJ2-7, with D possibly matching TRBD2 (5 bases). The CDR3 covers 14 residues. Germline V gives CDR1 MNHEY, CDR2 SVGAGI. Trimming took off 2 bases at V and 5 bases at J, with 13 bases between the two ends. CDR3 region: CASSYRPGSHEQYF. The CDR3 DNA follows: TGTGCCAGCAGTTACCGACCGGGGAGCCACGAGCAGTACTTC.

The chain links TRBV25-1 to TRBJ1-1; D possibly corresponds to TRBD1 (6 bases). The germline V gene encodes CDR1 MGHDK and CDR2 SYGVNS. V was trimmed by 7 bases and J by 5 bases, leaving 11 bases between them. This CDR3 spans 12 amino acids. CDR3 coding DNA: TGTGCCAGCACCACAGGGCAGACTGAAGCTTTCTTT. Translation gives CASTTGQTEAFF.

The CDR3 nucleotides are TGTGCCACAAGCGGACCGAGCTCTGGAAACACCATATATTTT. This sequence encodes CATSGPSSGNTIYF. The chain employs TRBV28 and TRBJ1-3; no firm D call. CDR1 MDHEN and CDR2 SYDVKM come from the germline V gene. The CDR3 totals 14 residues. Deletions cut 10 bases from V and 0 bases from J, with 13 bases between.

The chain employs TRBV5-6 and TRBJ1-2; D is possibly TRBD1 (5 bases). V was shortened by 1 base and J by 0 bases, with 10 bases between the two germline ends. CDR1 is SGHDT, CDR2 YYEEEE, per germline. The CDR3 contains 15 residues. The CDR3 bases are TGTGCCAGCAGCTTGATTGACAGAACTAACTATGGCTACACCTTC. Protein product: CASSLIDRTNYGYTF.

The rearrangement uses TRBV9 and TRBJ1-1; D is uncertain. This CDR3 spans 15 amino acids. Trimming removed 0 bases at V and 3 bases at J, with 12 bases between. The germline V gene has CDR1 SGDLS and CDR2 YYNGEE. Here the CDR3 DNA reads TGTGCCAGCAGCGTAGACCCTTTGGAGGACACTGAAGCTTTCTTT. It translates to CASSVDPLEDTEAFF.

This clone is a singleton in its sample. This rearrangement joins TRBV12-3 or TRBV12-4 to TRBJ2-5; possible D gene TRBD2, 5 bases. The CDR3 length is 13 residues. V dropped 3 bases and J dropped 5 bases, with 10 bases sitting between them. CDR3 DNA sequence: TGTGCCAGCAGTTTCCTAGCTTGGGAGACCCAGTACTTC. Translated: CASSFLAWETQYF.

V usage is TRBV6-5 and J usage is TRBJ2-1; 14 bases match TRBD2. CDR3 length: 15 amino acids. Germline trimming cut 3 bases from V and 8 bases from J; bases unmatched to any gene: 3. Germline CDR1 is MNHEY and CDR2 is SVGAGI. CDR3 region: CASSYGTSGSDEQFF. The CDR3 coding sequence is TGTGCCAGCAGTTATGGGACTAGCGGGAGCGATGAGCAGTTCTTC.

The genes are TRBV19 and TRBJ2-7, with 8 nucleotides matching TRBD1. CDR3 size: 14 residues. Germline loops: CDR1 LNHDA, CDR2 SQIVND (reference sequence). V lost 1 base to trimming and J lost 6 bases; unmatched junction nucleotides: 5. CDR3: CASSIGQTGVEQYF. The CDR3 DNA follows: TGTGCCAGTAGTATAGGCCAGACAGGGGTCGAGCAGTACTTC.

The V call is TRBV9, the J call TRBJ2-3; 7 bases line up with TRBD1. The CDR3 sequence is 16 residues long. The ends lost 0 bases at V and 6 bases at J; junction bases unmatched: 10. Germline CDR1 is SGDLS and CDR2 is YYNGEE. CDR3 coding DNA: TGTGCCAGCAGCGTAGAGTCCGGGACAGAAGGGGATACGCAGTATTTT. Its protein is CASSVESGTEGDTQYF.

The rearrangement links TRBV19 to TRBJ1-1; D gene unclear. CDR1 and CDR2 from the germline V gene are LNHDA and SQIVND (reference sequence). Trimming pared 5 bases from V and 1 base from J, leaving 11 bases between. This CDR3 is 14 amino acids long. CDR3 region: CASSSAVGNTEAFF. The CDR3 coding sequence is TGTGCCAGTAGTTCCGCGGTGGGGAACACTGAAGCTTTCTTT.

The CDR3 nucleotides are TGTGCCAGCAGCAAAGGCAGGGACAGGCACAGATACGCAGTATTT. Translating gives CASSKGRDRHRYAVF. This chain links TRBV21-1 with TRBJ2-3; TRBD1, as called in the table, went unchecked against the DNA. TRBV21-1 is a listed pseudogene. The CDR3 spans 15 residues.

V gene TRBV5-1 combines with J gene TRBJ1-2; the match to TRBD1 covers 9 bases. Trimming cost V 4 bases and J 2 bases; bases outside gene matches: 3. Per germline, CDR1 SGHRS and CDR2 YFSETQ. The CDR3 runs 14 residues. DNA for the CDR3: TGCGCCAGCAGCACGGGACAGGGAAACTATGGCTACACCTTC. Its translation: CASSTGQGNYGYTF.

V and J are TRBV5-1 and TRBJ2-5; the match to TRBD1 covers 7 bases. The V gene end was trimmed by 0 bases and the J gene end by 2 bases; junction bases not matched to a gene: 7. This CDR3 contains 16 residues. Germline V lookup: CDR1 SGHRS, CDR2 YFSETQ. In DNA form, the CDR3 reads TGCGCCAGCAGCTTGGCCTTCGGACAGGCGCAAGAGACCCAGTACTTC. This codes for CASSLAFGQAQETQYF.

This clone turned up a few times. The chain carries TRBV30 and TRBJ2-1, with no clear D. Trimming stripped 4 bases from V and 0 bases from J, with 7 bases between. There are 13 residues in the CDR3. Per germline, CDR1 GTSNPN and CDR2 SVGIG (reference sequence). This chain's CDR3 is CAWTVSSYNEQFF. Written as DNA, the CDR3 is TGTGCCTGGACGGTAAGCTCCTACAATGAGCAGTTCTTC.

The chain uses TRBV7-2 and TRBJ1-5; D remains unclear. The CDR3 covers 14 residues. The V end was cut by 4 bases, the J end by 2 bases, with 9 bases between. The germline V gene encodes CDR1 SGHTA and CDR2 FQGNSA. CDR3 in DNA: TGTGCCAGCAGCTCAGCGGCAGGCAATCAGCCCCAGCATTTT. Protein sequence: CASSSAAGNQPQHF.